The next 24 T cell receptor beta chains were all read from a single sample in a study of OX40 agonist ivuxolimab in advanced cancers. Sequencing used immunoSEQ multiplex PCR; TCRdb keeps in-frame clones, though not all of them. This table holds around 68,000 clones, approximately 86% found once. The material was CD4+ or CD8+ T cells sorted from blood, obtained in a trial of the OX40 agonist ivuxolimab. Receptors originate from an adult with an advanced solid tumor such as melanoma, head and neck, liver or kidney cancer.

V is TRBV5-1 and J is TRBJ2-3; 7 bases fit TRBD2. CDR1 and CDR2 from the germline V gene are SGHRS and YFSETQ. The CDR3 has 17 residues. Trimming cost V 4 bases and J 5 bases; bases outside gene matches: 16. The CDR3 loop reads CASSMSRWEGRRDTQYF. The CDR3, as DNA: TGCGCCAGCAGCATGAGCAGGTGGGAGGGCCGGCGAGATACGCAGTATTTT.

The chain joins TRBV7-7 to TRBJ1-2, with D tentatively TRBD1 (6 bases). CDR1 SSHAT and CDR2 FNYEAQ come from the germline V gene (reference sequence). V dropped 2 bases and J dropped 3 bases, with 10 bases sitting between them. This CDR3 contains 14 residues. The CDR3 bases are TGTGCCAGCAGCTTAACTCGGACAGACTATGGCTACACCTTC. Translating it yields CASSLTRTDYGYTF.

The genes are TRBV9 and TRBJ2-1; 10 bases are a match to TRBD2. Germline lookup yields CDR1 SGDLS and CDR2 YYNGEE. The CDR3 is made up of 16 amino acids. Trimming at V came to 3 bases and at J to 4 bases, leaving 7 bases not matched to a gene. The chain's CDR3 is CASSETGTSVYNEQFF. The DNA of the CDR3 is TGTGCCAGCAGCGAGACCGGGACTAGCGTTTACAATGAGCAGTTCTTC.

This sequence joins TRBV19 and TRBJ2-6; the D gene is possibly TRBD2 (6 bases). V lost 7 bases and J lost 4, with 14 bases in between. Germline CDR1 and CDR2: LNHDA and SQIVND (reference sequence). CDR3 length equals 15 residues. The CDR3 protein is CASTVAGPGANVLTF. CDR3 in DNA: TGTGCCAGTACCGTTGCGGGGCCCGGGGCCAACGTCCTGACTTTC.

This chain uses TRBV5-5 with TRBJ1-2; a weak D match, TRBD1 (6 bases). Germline V gene sequence: CDR1 SGHKS, CDR2 YYEKEE (reference sequence). The length of the CDR3 is 13 residues. The germline V and J ends were trimmed by 4 bases and 4 bases, with 11 bases remaining between them. Here the CDR3 DNA reads TGTGCCAGCAGCACCTGGACAGTCTATGGCTACACCTTC. This translates into CASSTWTVYGYTF.

The gene calls are TRBV18 and TRBJ2-2, with 8 bases matching TRBD2. Germline CDR1 is KGHSH and CDR2 is LQKENI. The CDR3 is made up of 15 amino acids. Trimming at V came to 2 bases and at J to 9 bases, leaving 8 bases not matched to a gene. The CDR3 here is CASSPTGGPSRELFF. CDR3 DNA: TGTGCCAGCTCACCAACGGGGGGGCCCTCCCGGGAGCTGTTTTTT.

The chain is built from TRBV9 and TRBJ2-5; TRBD1 aligns across 10 bases. The DNA end is more similar to TRBJ2-7, so the J call may be wrong. Germline values: CDR1 SGDLS, CDR2 YYNGEE. This CDR3 has 16 residues. CDR3 amino acids: CASSVGGDRGGNEQYF. The CDR3 DNA sequence: TGTGCCAGCAGCGTAGGAGGGGACAGGGGTGGGAACGAGCAGTACTTC.

J is TRBJ2-1 and V is TRBV7-9, with TRBD2 matching 10 bases. The CDR3 is made up of 15 amino acids. CDR1 and CDR2 (germline): SEHNR, FQNEAQ (reference sequence). J gave up 2 bases and V 6 bases, and 4 bases lay outside the gene matches. The CDR3 coding sequence is TGTGCCAGCAGGAGCGGGGGGGCCACCTACAATGAGCAGTTCTTC. It translates to CASRSGGATYNEQFF.

V is TRBV25-1 and J is TRBJ2-4, with 7 bases fitting TRBD2. CDR1 is MGHDK, CDR2 SYGVNS, per germline. V lost 4 bases, J lost 7 bases, and 4 bases stayed unmatched. This CDR3 is 13 amino acids long. The CDR3 DNA follows: TGTGCCAGCAGTGTTACGGGAGGCAACATTCAGTACTTC. Residues: CASSVTGGNIQYF.

The chain recombines TRBV6-5 with TRBJ1-5; D unresolved. The length of the CDR3 is 13 residues. V lost 0 bases and J 4 bases, leaving 4 bases between the germline ends. Germline lookup yields CDR1 MNHEY and CDR2 SVGAGI. CDR3 coding DNA: TGTGCCAGCAGTTACTCGAGGAATCAGCCCCAGCATTTT. Its protein is CASSYSRNQPQHF.

The rearrangement links TRBV5-1 to TRBJ2-7; 7 bases align to TRBD2. This CDR3 is built from 15 residues. CDR1 SGHRS and CDR2 YFSETQ come from the germline V gene. J lost 0 bases, V lost 4 bases, and 7 bases had no gene match. Written as DNA, the CDR3 is TGCGCCAGCAGCCCCCCAAGCGGGGCCTCCTACGAGCAGTACTTC. This translates into CASSPPSGASYEQYF.

Notes on this clone: The junction and the germline gene differ at one end; a read error may be behind it. CDR3 in DNA: TGTGTCAGCAGCTTGGAGGGGTCGTCCTACGAGCAGTACTTC. Translating it yields CVSSLEGSSYEQYF. J is TRBJ2-7 and V is TRBV5-4, with TRBD2 as a possible D gene (6 bases). The length of the CDR3 is 14 residues. Per the germline V gene, CDR1 is SGHNT and CDR2 is YYREEE (reference sequence).

This chain links TRBV27 with TRBJ2-5; D might be TRBD1 (6 bases). CDR3 length: 14 residues. Trimming took off 6 bases at V and 4 bases at J, with 15 bases between the two ends. The germline V gene encodes CDR1 MNHEY and CDR2 SMNVEV (reference sequence). CDR3 amino acids: CASRKTGYGETQYF. The CDR3 region has the DNA TGTGCCAGCAGGAAAACAGGGTACGGAGAGACCCAGTACTTC.

The chain joins TRBV28 to TRBJ1-2; D remains unclear. There are 12 residues in the CDR3. In germline, CDR1 is MDHEN, CDR2 SYDVKM. The ends were cut back, 8 bases at V and 0 bases at J, with 7 bases in the middle. Written as DNA, the CDR3 is TGTGCCAGCGCAGGTTCTAACTATGGCTACACCTTC. This sequence encodes CASAGSNYGYTF.

The rearrangement uses TRBV5-8 and TRBJ1-1; D is ambiguous. V lost 2 bases to trimming and J lost 7 bases, with 15 bases between them. The germline CDR1 and CDR2 sequences are SGHTS and YDEGEE. The CDR3 sequence is 14 residues long. The DNA of the CDR3 is TGTGCCAGCAGCTTCTCACCCGGCCAAGATGAAGCTTTCTTT. It yields the protein CASSFSPGQDEAFF.

This clone was recorded a few times. V and J are TRBV6-4 and TRBJ2-7, with D possibly TRBD2 on 6 matching bases. V lost 7 bases and J lost 7, with 23 bases in between. This CDR3 contains 15 residues. CDR1 is MRHNA, CDR2 SNTAGT, per germline. CDR3 in DNA: TGTGCCAGCACCCAAGCAGTGGGAGGTTCTGGTGAGCAGTACTTC. This encodes CASTQAVGGSGEQYF.

In this sample, this clone turned up once. This sequence joins TRBV9 and TRBJ2-7, with a weak D call TRBD1 (5 bases). Germline V CDR1 and CDR2: SGDLS, YYNGEE. The CDR3 contains 15 residues. V lost 4 bases, J lost 6 bases, and 20 bases lay in between. As DNA, the CDR3 is TGTGCCAGCAGCCCCCAGGGTCTCCATTCCCGCGAGCAGTACTTC. Its protein is CASSPQGLHSREQYF.

This sequence joins TRBV27 and TRBJ1-4; 9 bases agree with TRBD1. V lost 8 bases to trimming and J lost 10 bases; unmatched junction nucleotides: 11. Germline lookup yields CDR1 MNHEY and CDR2 SMNVEV (reference sequence). The CDR3 is made up of 14 amino acids. CDR3 sequence: CASQPDRGRGKLFF. CDR3 bases: TGTGCCAGCCAGCCAGACAGGGGGAGAGGAAAACTGTTTTTT.

The V and J genes are TRBV18 and TRBJ2-7; D assignment may be TRBD1 or TRBD2 (5 bases each). CDR1 and CDR2 from the germline V gene are KGHSH and LQKENI. The CDR3 is 14 residues long. Trimming took off 0 bases at V and 0 bases at J, with 6 bases between the two ends. CDR3 sequence: CASSPPGGSYEQYF. The CDR3 nucleotides are TGTGCCAGCTCACCACCTGGGGGCTCCTACGAGCAGTACTTC.

The CDR3 DNA reads TGCGCCAGCAGCGAAGGAAGGCCAAAAAACATTCAGTACTTC. Translated: CASSEGRPKNIQYF. The J gene is TRBJ2-4, the V gene TRBV5-1; D is unresolved. V lost 4 bases, J lost 4 bases, and 12 bases lay in between. Germline assignment: CDR1 SGHRS and CDR2 YFSETQ. There are 14 residues in the CDR3.

The CDR3 sequence: CASSFNSDYNSPLHF. For the CDR3, the DNA is TGTGCCAGCAGCTTTAACAGCGACTATAATTCACCCCTCCACTTT. This chain links TRBV7-9 with TRBJ1-6; D ambiguous. Germline values: CDR1 SEHNR, CDR2 FQNEAQ (reference sequence). This CDR3 contains 15 residues. Trimming removed 3 bases from V and 3 bases from J, with 9 bases in between.

The chain employs TRBV27 and TRBJ2-7; D unclear. The CDR3 sequence is 15 residues long. V was cut by 1 base and J by 3 bases, with 13 bases left in between. Germline-derived CDR1 and CDR2 are MNHEY and SMNVEV (reference sequence). The chain's CDR3 is CASSLFLGSGYEQYF. DNA of the CDR3: TGTGCCAGCAGTTTATTTTTGGGGTCTGGCTACGAGCAGTACTTC.

The gene calls are TRBV5-1 and TRBJ1-1; D ambiguous. V was trimmed by 5 bases and J by 1 base, leaving 6 bases between them. The CDR3 has 12 residues. Germline V gives CDR1 SGHRS, CDR2 YFSETQ. CDR3 in amino acids: CASRITNTEAFF. The CDR3 DNA sequence: TGCGCCAGCAGGATTACGAACACTGAAGCTTTCTTT.

The chain combines TRBV2 with TRBJ1-2; maybe TRBD1 (5 bases). This CDR3 is built from 14 residues. Germline CDR1 reads SNHLY; CDR2 reads FYNNEI. V gave up 6 bases and J gave up 7 bases, with 18 bases separating them. The chain's CDR3 is CASRTAFKGIGYTF. In nucleotides, the CDR3 is TGTGCCAGCAGGACCGCCTTTAAGGGGATTGGCTACACCTTC.